This T cell receptor beta chain originates from a study of T cells in tuberculosis. Clones were read by immunoSEQ multiplex PCR, and TCRdb kept only the in-frame ones, dropping some. The sample has approximately 34,000 clones, around 93% seen once; the top ten hold roughly 2.3%. The CDR3 is made up of 15 amino acids. The germline V gene has CDR1 SGHTA and CDR2 FQGTGA. Trimming pared 5 bases from V and 0 bases from J, leaving 11 bases between. This clone was recorded only once. Its antigen is unknown. General study points: Selection depended on which cryopreserved specimens were available. Active tuberculosis alpha repertoires lay closer to GMM-specific TCRs than controls'. Smaller alpha distances in active tuberculosis partly reflected shorter CDR3-alpha lengths.

Time point denoted: new active TB diagnosis, blood taken before or within 7 days of starting treatment. Sequenced material: PBMCs, taken at tuberculosis diagnosis. The chain combines TRBV7-3 with TRBJ2-1, with D perhaps TRBD2 (5 bases). The sequence derives from an adult with tuberculosis. The DNA of the CDR3 is TGTGCCAGCAGCCCTGCCGGGGTCTCCTACAATGAGCAGTTCTTC. Translation: CASSPAGVSYNEQFF.